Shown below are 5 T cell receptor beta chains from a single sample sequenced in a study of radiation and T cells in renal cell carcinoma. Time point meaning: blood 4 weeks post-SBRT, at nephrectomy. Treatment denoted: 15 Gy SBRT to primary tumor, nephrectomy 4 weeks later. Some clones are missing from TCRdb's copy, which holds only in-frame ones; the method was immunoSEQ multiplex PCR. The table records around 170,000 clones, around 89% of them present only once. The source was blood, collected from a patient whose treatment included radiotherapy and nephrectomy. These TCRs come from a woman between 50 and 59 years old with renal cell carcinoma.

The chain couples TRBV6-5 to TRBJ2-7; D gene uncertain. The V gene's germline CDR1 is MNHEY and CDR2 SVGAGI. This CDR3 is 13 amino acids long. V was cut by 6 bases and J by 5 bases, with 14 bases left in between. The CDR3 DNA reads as TGTGCCAGCAGCAGGACCCGGTCTAACGAGCAGTACTTC. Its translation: CASSRTRSNEQYF.

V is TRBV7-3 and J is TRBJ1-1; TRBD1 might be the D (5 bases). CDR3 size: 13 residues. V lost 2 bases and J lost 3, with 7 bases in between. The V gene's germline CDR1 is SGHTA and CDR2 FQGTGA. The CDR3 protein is CASSLLQDTEAFF. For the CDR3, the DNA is TGTGCCAGCAGCTTATTACAGGACACTGAAGCTTTCTTT.

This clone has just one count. CDR3: CASRFGLNTEAFF. The CDR3 DNA sequence: TGTGCCAGCAGGTTTGGACTGAACACTGAAGCTTTCTTT. This chain links TRBV6-5 with TRBJ1-1; D not certain. CDR3 length: 13 amino acids. Germline loops: CDR1 MNHEY, CDR2 SVGAGI. The V and J ends lost 6 bases and 0 bases respectively, with 8 bases between them.

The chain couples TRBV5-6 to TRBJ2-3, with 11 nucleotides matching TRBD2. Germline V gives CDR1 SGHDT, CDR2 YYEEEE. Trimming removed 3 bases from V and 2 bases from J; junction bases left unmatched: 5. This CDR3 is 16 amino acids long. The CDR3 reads CASSSRLAGSTDTQYF. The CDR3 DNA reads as TGTGCCAGCAGCTCGAGACTAGCGGGGTCCACAGATACGCAGTATTTT. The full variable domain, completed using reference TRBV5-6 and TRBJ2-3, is DAGVTQSPTHLIKTRGQQVTLRCSPKSGHDTVSWYQQALGQGPQFIFQYYEEEERQRGNFPDRFSGHQFPNYSSELNVNALLLGDSALYLCASSSRLAGSTDTQYFGPGTRLTVL.

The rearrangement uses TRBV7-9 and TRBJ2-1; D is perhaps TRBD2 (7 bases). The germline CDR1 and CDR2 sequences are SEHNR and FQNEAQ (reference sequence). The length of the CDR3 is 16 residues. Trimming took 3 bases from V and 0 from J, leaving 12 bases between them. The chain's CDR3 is CASSFGGGLSYNEQFF. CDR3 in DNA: TGTGCCAGCAGCTTTGGCGGGGGCCTCTCCTACAATGAGCAGTTCTTC. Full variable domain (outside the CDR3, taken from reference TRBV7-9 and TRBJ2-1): DTGVSQNPRHKITKRGQNVTFRCDPISEHNRLYWYRQTLGQGPEFLTYFQNEAQLEKSRLLSDRFSAERPKGSFSTLEIQRTEQGDSAMYLCASSFGGGLSYNEQFFGPGTRLTVL.